The 18 T cell receptor beta chains presented below share a single source sample, sequenced in a study of Graves' ophthalmopathy and Graves' hyperthyroidism. RNA transcripts were the source from which TCR beta CDR3 regions were amplified. RT-PCR in the first round used HTBI primers; a second-round multiplex PCR followed. TCRdb called the multiplex PCR reads again in MiXCR, with one record for every CDR3 protein. The sample lists some 240,000 distinct CDR3 sequences, around 50% seen once, with more than 45% in the top ten. Source material: peripheral blood. These receptor sequences come from an adult man with Graves' ophthalmopathy.

This clonotype was observed a few times. V gene TRBV20-1 combines with J gene TRBJ2-6, with D tentatively TRBD2 (6 bases). This CDR3 region has 14 residues. CDR1 and CDR2 from the germline V gene are DFQATT and SNEGSKA (reference sequence). The V end lost 6 bases, the J end lost 0 bases, and 9 bases lay between the germline ends. The CDR3 region is CSAWGDSGANVLTF. CDR3 sequence (DNA): TGCAGTGCCTGGGGGGACTCTGGGGCCAACGTCCTGACTTTC.

The sample holds a few counts of this clonotype. Here the CDR3 DNA reads TGTGCCAGCAGAGACGGGGACCTTAGCAATCAGCCCCAGCATTTT. Translating gives CASRDGDLSNQPQHF. The genes are TRBV6-6 and TRBJ1-5, with TRBD1 as a possible D gene (5 bases). The V end lost 6 bases, the J end lost 0 bases, and 12 bases lay between the germline ends. Germline V gives CDR1 MNHNY, CDR2 SVGAGI (reference sequence). CDR3 size: 15 residues.

On this clonotype itself: This may be a read error, as it is one base from a much larger clone. The chain couples TRBV4-1 to TRBJ2-2, with 8 nucleotides matching TRBD2. The germline V gene encodes CDR1 MGHRA and CDR2 YSYEKL. J gave up 7 bases and V 4 bases, and 8 bases lay outside the gene matches. This CDR3 spans 15 amino acids. This CDR3 is CASSRAGGGGGELFF. Written as DNA, the CDR3 is TGCGCCAGCAGCCGTGCGGGGGGAGGCGGCGGGGAGCTGTTTTTT.

This rearrangement joins TRBV20-1 to TRBJ1-1; 9 bases are a match to TRBD1. The CDR3 length is 19 residues. CDR1 is DFQATT, CDR2 SNEGSKA, per germline (reference sequence). The V segment lost 0 bases and the J segment 1 base; nucleotides outside the gene matches: 15. The CDR3 sequence: CSARDRGQGIGVGNTEAFF. In nucleotides, the CDR3 is TGCAGTGCTAGAGATCGAGGACAGGGGATAGGGGTGGGGAACACTGAAGCTTTCTTT.

The V call is TRBV12-3 or TRBV12-4, the J call TRBJ1-1, with D unresolved. The length of the CDR3 is 15 residues. V was shortened by 7 bases and J by 0 bases, with 15 bases between the two germline ends. This chain's CDR3 is CASTPRRLLNTEAFF. The CDR3 DNA reads as TGTGCCAGCACCCCCCGAAGGCTGCTGAACACTGAAGCTTTCTTT.

This clonotype was seen only a few times. This rearrangement joins TRBV9 to TRBJ1-6; 7 bases map to TRBD1. CDR3 length: 15 residues. The germline CDR1 and CDR2 sequences are SGDLS and YYNGEE. The V and J ends lost 5 bases and 6 bases, in that order; junction bases with no gene match: 8. The CDR3 sequence: CASSYGQALNSPLHF. CDR3 DNA: TGTGCCAGCAGTTACGGACAGGCCCTTAATTCACCCCTCCACTTT.

The chain combines TRBV11-2 with TRBJ2-5; 7 bases map to TRBD1. Per germline, CDR1 SGHAT and CDR2 FQNNGV. The CDR3 length is 16 residues. J lost 3 bases, V lost 2 bases, and 9 bases had no gene match. The CDR3 spells CASSLRGRRIEETQYF. For the CDR3, the DNA is TGTGCCAGCAGCTTAAGGGGGCGCCGGATTGAAGAGACCCAGTACTTC.

This clonotype came up a few times. V usage is TRBV10-2 and J usage is TRBJ2-7; 7 nucleotides match TRBD2. CDR1 and CDR2 (germline): WSHSY, SAAADI. V dropped 4 bases and J dropped 3; count of bases not matched to a gene: 9. CDR3 size: 15 residues. CDR3 coding DNA: TGCGCCAGCAGTGCACCCCAGACTAGCAGCTACGAGCAGTACTTC. Translation: CASSAPQTSSYEQYF.

The chain has TRBV20-1 and TRBJ1-5, with 9 nucleotides matching TRBD1. CDR3 length: 13 amino acids. V trimming: 5 bases; J trimming: 5 bases; junction bases outside the gene matches: 4. Looked up from germline, CDR1 is DFQATT and CDR2 is SNEGSKA (reference sequence). The CDR3 region has the DNA TGCAGTGCTTCGGGACAGGGTGATCAGCCCCAGCATTTT. This gives the protein CSASGQGDQPQHF.

This clonotype occurred once. At one end, the junction sequence differs from germline, possibly due to a read error. The chain is built from TRBV10-2 and TRBJ2-5; the D gene is possibly TRBD2 (5 bases). Germline V CDR1 and CDR2: WSHSY, SAAADI. CDR3 length equals 15 residues. The chain's CDR3 is CASSLEPRGQETQYF. The CDR3 DNA reads TGTGCCAGCAGCTTAGAGCCCCGGGGCCAAGAGACCCAGTACTTC.

This CDR3 is CASSTMTGMNTEAFF. Written as DNA, the CDR3 is TGTGCCAGCAGTACCATGACAGGGATGAACACTGAAGCTTTCTTT. V is TRBV6-5 and J is TRBJ1-1, with TRBD1 matching over 7 bases. Germline lookup yields CDR1 MNHEY and CDR2 SVGAGI. This CDR3 contains 15 residues. V shed 5 bases, J shed 0 bases, and the junction held 6 bases outside the gene matches.

The sample holds a few counts of this clonotype. V and J are TRBV7-3 and TRBJ1-4, with D perhaps matching TRBD1 (5 bases). This CDR3 has 14 residues. CDR1 is SGHTA, CDR2 FQGTGA, per germline. The ends were cut back, 2 bases at V and 5 bases at J, with 9 bases in the middle. CDR3 loop: CASSLVAGNEKLFF. CDR3 sequence (DNA): TGTGCCAGCAGCTTAGTGGCAGGGAATGAAAAACTGTTTTTT.

This sequence joins TRBV5-6 and TRBJ1-3, with D tentatively TRBD1 (6 bases). The CDR3 has 15 residues. Germline V gene lookup returns CDR1 SGHDT and CDR2 YYEEEE. With 0 bases removed from V and 6 bases from J, the gap between germline ends came to 13 bases. The CDR3 bases are TGTGCCAGCAGCTTGGCCCAGGGGATAGTAAACACCATATATTTT. Translating it yields CASSLAQGIVNTIYF. The full variable domain, in which reference TRBV5-6 and TRBJ1-3 provide the parts outside the CDR3, is DAGVTQSPTHLIKTRGQQVTLRCSPKSGHDTVSWYQQALGQGPQFIFQYYEEEERQRGNFPDRFSGHQFPNYSSELNVNALLLGDSALYLCASSLAQGIVNTIYFGEGSWLTVV.

The chain joins TRBV7-9 to TRBJ1-3; 9 bases align to TRBD1. Germline V gene data show CDR1 as SEHNR and CDR2 as FQNEAQ (reference sequence). With 5 bases clipped from V and 7 bases from J, the junction kept 9 bases outside the gene matches. CDR3 size: 15 residues. DNA of the CDR3: TGTGCCAGCAGCAAGGGACAGGGTGGGTCGAACACCATATATTTT. This gives the protein CASSKGQGGSNTIYF.

The J gene is TRBJ1-1, the V gene TRBV12-3 or TRBV12-4, with D maybe TRBD1 (5 bases). The CDR3 covers 15 residues. Trimming took 3 bases from V and 1 from J, leaving 12 bases between them. CDR3 sequence: CASSLPGHTNTEAFF. The CDR3 DNA reads as TGTGCCAGCAGTTTGCCCGGACACACGAACACTGAAGCTTTCTTT.

This chain uses TRBV7-2 with TRBJ1-1; D is ambiguous. Germline loops: CDR1 SGHTA, CDR2 FQGNSA. The CDR3 loop spans 13 amino acids. V lost 5 bases and J lost 0, with 7 bases in between. The CDR3 protein is CASSLTMNTEAFF. DNA of the CDR3: TGTGCCAGCAGCCTTACTATGAACACTGAAGCTTTCTTT.

The V gene is TRBV12-3 or TRBV12-4, the J gene TRBJ2-7; unclear D gene. Trimming left V 3 bases short and J 2 bases short, with 8 bases between. The CDR3 totals 13 residues. CDR3 sequence (DNA): TGTGCCAGCAGTTTTGTTGGGACCTACGAGCAGTACTTC. Amino acid sequence: CASSFVGTYEQYF.

This chain connects TRBV29-1 to TRBJ2-5, with TRBD1 matching over 8 bases. The CDR3 consists of 14 residues. J gave up 4 bases and V 4 bases, and 8 bases lay outside the gene matches. Per germline, CDR1 SQVTM and CDR2 ANQGSEA. CDR3 nucleotide sequence: TGCAGCGTTGGGGCAGGGGGCTGGGGAGAGACCCAGTACTTC. Amino acids: CSVGAGGWGETQYF. Full variable domain (remainder filled in from reference TRBV29-1 and TRBJ2-5): SAVISQKPSRDICQRGTSLTIQCQVDSQVTMMFWYRQQPGQSLTLIATANQGSEATYESGFVIDKFPISRPNLTFSTLTVSNMSPEDSSIYLCSVGAGGWGETQYFGPGTRLLVL.